Each of the 10 T cell receptor beta chains below was sequenced from the same sample in a study of beta chain features in type 1 diabetes. The whole isolated RNA underwent reverse transcription, so sequencing captured expressed TCRB transcripts. Sequencing used immunoSEQ multiplex PCR; TCRdb keeps in-frame clones, though not all of them. The repertoire holds approximately 330,000 clones, 11% seen once, with around 0.015% in the top ten. Sequenced material: naive CD4+ T cells from blood. Receptors were obtained from a woman between 25 and 40 years old in good health.

This clone was recorded a few times. The J gene is TRBJ2-5, the V gene TRBV6-5; tentative D call: TRBD2 (5 bases). The CDR3 sequence is 13 residues long. V was cut by 2 bases and J by 5 bases, with 9 bases left in between. CDR1 and CDR2 (germline): MNHEY, SVGAGI. The CDR3 here is CASSYSGPETQYF. The CDR3 DNA follows: TGTGCCAGCAGTTACAGCGGTCCTGAGACCCAGTACTTC.

This clone was seen ten or more times. The rearrangement joins TRBV10-3 to TRBJ2-5; 10 bases map to TRBD2. Unmatched junction bases numbered 7, after V lost 10 bases and J lost 5 bases. The germline V gene encodes CDR1 ENHRY and CDR2 SYGVKD. CDR3 length: 13 amino acids. The DNA of the CDR3 is TGTGCCAGCGCTAGCGGGAGTCCGGAGACCCAGTACTTC. Residues: CASASGSPETQYF.

The chain is built from TRBV9 and TRBJ2-5; maybe TRBD1 (6 bases). The V gene lost 0 bases and the J gene lost 5 bases, with 14 bases spanning the gap. The length of the CDR3 is 15 residues. Germline V CDR1 and CDR2: SGDLS, YYNGEE. The CDR3 DNA sequence: TGTGCCAGCAGCGTAGGCCCAGGGGATGGGGAGACCCAGTACTTC. Its translation is CASSVGPGDGETQYF.

This rearrangement joins TRBV7-2 to TRBJ1-2; 10 bases line up with TRBD1. The CDR3 covers 16 residues. J was trimmed by 7 bases and V by 1 base; bases with no gene match: 9. Looked up from germline, CDR1 is SGHTA and CDR2 is FQGNSA. The CDR3, as DNA: TGTGCCAGCAGCTTAGATCCCGGGACAGGGGTAGGTGGCTACACCTTC. Its translation is CASSLDPGTGVGGYTF.

This clone was observed a few times. The V call is TRBV29-1, the J call TRBJ1-1; TRBD1 matches at 8 bases. Germline V lookup: CDR1 SQVTM, CDR2 ANQGSEA. The CDR3 has 14 residues. Trimming took 2 bases from V and 6 from J; bases not matched to a gene: 8. CDR3 in DNA: TGCAGCGTTGAATGGCGGCAGGGGGCCTCTGAAGCTTTCTTT. This sequence encodes CSVEWRQGASEAFF.

The V gene is TRBV28, the J gene TRBJ1-2; 8 bases fit TRBD1. The CDR3 has 15 amino acids. The V gene's germline CDR1 is MDHEN and CDR2 SYDVKM. V trimming: 4 bases; J trimming: 4 bases; junction bases outside the gene matches: 8. The CDR3 loop is CASSSSGTGSYGYTF. The CDR3 nucleotides read TGTGCCAGCAGTTCCTCCGGGACAGGAAGCTATGGCTACACCTTC.

The CDR3 DNA reads as TGTGCCAGTAGTATCCCCGGGAGCTCTGGGGCCAACGTCCTGACTTTC. It codes for CASSIPGSSGANVLTF. The chain employs TRBV19 and TRBJ2-6; TRBD2 might be the D (6 bases). The V end was cut by 3 bases, the J end by 0 bases, with 9 bases between. Per the germline V gene, CDR1 is LNHDA and CDR2 is SQIVND (reference sequence). The CDR3 runs to 16 residues. The full variable domain, rest sourced from reference TRBV19 and TRBJ2-6, is DGGITQSPKYLFRKEGQNVTLSCEQNLNHDAMYWYRQDPGQGLRLIYYSQIVNDFQKGDIAEGYSVSREKKESFPLTVTSAQKNPTAFYLCASSIPGSSGANVLTFGAGSRLTVL.

The DNA of the CDR3 is TGTGCCAGCAGCAATAGGGGGGGTACGACCCAGTACTTC. Translation: CASSNRGGTTQYF. The J gene is TRBJ2-5, the V gene TRBV21-1; the D call of TRBD2 is as the table states it, not checked on the DNA. TRBV21-1 is listed as a pseudogene. CDR3 length: 13 amino acids.

The chain carries TRBV27 and TRBJ1-2; perhaps TRBD1 as D (5 bases). This CDR3 has 13 amino acids. CDR1 is MNHEY, CDR2 SMNVEV, per germline (reference sequence). V lost 7 bases to trimming and J lost 8 bases, with 17 bases between them. CDR3 sequence reads: CASTSWGREGYTF. The CDR3, as DNA: TGTGCCAGCACCTCCTGGGGGAGGGAGGGCTACACCTTC.

The chain employs TRBV28 and TRBJ1-5, with D tentatively TRBD1 (5 bases). Germline V gene sequence: CDR1 MDHEN, CDR2 SYDVKM. Between the trimmed V and J ends, which lost 9 bases and 3 bases, there was a span of 15 bases. The CDR3 is made up of 14 amino acids. CDR3 coding DNA: TGTGCCAGGCGGGGGGGTGGTCACAATCAGCCCCAGCATTTT. This codes for CARRGGGHNQPQHF. Full variable domain (remainder filled in from reference TRBV28 and TRBJ1-5): DVKVTQSSRYLVKRTGEKVFLECVQDMDHENMFWYRQDPGLGLRLIYFSYDVKMKEKGDIPEGYSVSREKKERFSLILESASTNQTSMYLCARRGGGHNQPQHFGDGTRLSIL.